The source of this TCR beta chain is a study of T cell repertoires in cytomegalovirus infection. Study as a whole: The public TCR beta signatures pointed to both CMV infection and matching HLA type.

TCRdb recomputed calls from the reads with MiXCR, one row per CDR3 protein. In the table there are about 76,000 distinct CDR3 sequences, 3.7% of which are singletons. Study-wide results and caveats: HLA-C-restricted CMV clonotypes gave the most frequent clonotype in two of eight donors.

At least ten counts were recorded for this clonotype. What it recognizes is unknown. The CDR3 is made up of 14 amino acids. V shed 1 base and J 8 bases; nucleotides not matched to a gene: 8. CDR1 SQVTM and CDR2 ANQGSEA come from the germline V gene. The receptor's source is a human donor in good health (CMV status not recorded). Some clones in this sample may be carry-over from other donors' samples. The V call is TRBV29-1, the J call TRBJ1-2; 9 bases map to TRBD1. The material sequenced was PBMCs. The CDR3 protein is CSVEGTGVRDGYTF. The CDR3 DNA follows: TGCAGCGTTGAAGGGACAGGGGTGAGAGACGGCTACACCTTC. Complete variable domain (other parts from reference TRBV29-1 and TRBJ1-2): SAVISQKPSRDICQRGTSLTIQCQVDSQVTMMFWYRQQPGQSLTLIATANQGSEATYESGFVIDKFPISRPNLTFSTLTVSNMSPEDSSIYLCSVEGTGVRDGYTFGSGTRLTVV.